The present T cell receptor beta chain was sequenced within a study of Graves' ophthalmopathy and Graves' hyperthyroidism. V gave up 0 bases and J gave up 8 bases, with 7 bases separating them. The germline CDR1 and CDR2 sequences are LNHNV and YYDKDF (reference sequence). The CDR3 is 13 amino acids. Patients in the hyperthyroidism group, adults aged 18 to 65, were newly diagnosed, under 2 months' duration. The source of the PBMCs was about 10 ml of fresh peripheral blood. RNA transcripts served as template for amplifying TCR beta CDR3 sequences. The workflow started with a first-round RT-PCR run with HTBI primers and then moved on to a second-round multiplex PCR. MiXCR, applied by TCRdb to the multiplex PCR reads, yields one record per CDR3 protein. Counted here are 680,000 or so distinct CDR3 sequences, 20% to 25% occurring once; the ten biggest clones make up around 7%.

The sample taken for sequencing was peripheral blood. V is TRBV15 and J is TRBJ2-2, with D unresolved. This sequence originates from a woman between 18 and 29 years old with stable Graves' hyperthyroidism. Some clones in this sample may be carry-over from other donors' samples. The CDR3 is CATSRENSGELFF. The DNA for the CDR3 is TGTGCCACCAGCAGAGAGAATTCGGGGGAGCTGTTTTTT.